Below are 14 T cell receptor beta chains sequenced from a single sample in a study of blood T cell repertoires in COVID-19. This table comes from immunoSEQ multiplex PCR, and its TCRdb copy is limited to in-frame clones, with some not included. The table records a few hundred thousand clones, 75% to 95% of them present only once. Sequences were obtained from peripheral blood. Source of these receptors: a person aged 18 to 35 with COVID-19, enrolled during active disease.

The CDR3 protein is CASSLEKGSGYTF. For the CDR3, the DNA is TGTGCCAGCAGCTTAGAGAAAGGGAGTGGCTACACCTTC. This sequence joins TRBV7-2 and TRBJ1-2; D unresolved. V was clipped by 1 base and J by 7 bases, with 10 bases between them. The CDR3 consists of 13 residues. Germline-derived CDR1 and CDR2 are SGHTA and FQGNSA. The entire variable domain, with the rest obtained from reference TRBV7-2 and TRBJ1-2, is as follows: GAGVSQSPSNKVTEKGKDVELRCDPISGHTALYWYRQSLGQGLEFLIYFQGNSAPDKSGLPSDRFSAERTGGSVSTLTIQRTQQEDSAVYLCASSLEKGSGYTFGSGTRLTVV.

The chain couples TRBV7-2 to TRBJ2-5; TRBD2 matches at 7 bases. The length of the CDR3 is 15 residues. The V segment lost 4 bases and the J segment 5 bases; nucleotides outside the gene matches: 10. Germline V gene data show CDR1 as SGHTA and CDR2 as FQGNSA. Written as DNA, the CDR3 is TGTGCCAGCAGCTCTCAGGCGTTGGGAGGGGAGACCCAGTACTTC. Translated: CASSSQALGGETQYF.

This clone was recorded only once. This chain connects TRBV11-2 to TRBJ1-4; maybe TRBD1 (5 bases). The CDR3 runs 17 residues. The germline gives CDR1 SGHAT, CDR2 FQNNGV. Trimming cost V 4 bases and J 4 bases, with 19 bases left between them. The CDR3 sequence: CASSYSGWGEDNEKLFF. The CDR3 DNA sequence: TGTGCCAGCAGCTATTCAGGATGGGGCGAGGATAATGAAAAACTGTTTTTT.

The V and J genes are TRBV5-1 and TRBJ2-5, with 9 bases identical to TRBD2. Trimming took 5 bases from V and 5 from J; bases not matched to a gene: 4. The CDR3 extends over 13 amino acids. CDR1 and CDR2 from the germline V gene are SGHRS and YFSETQ. CDR3 in amino acids: CASRVAGVETQYF. CDR3 in DNA: TGCGCCAGCAGGGTAGCGGGAGTTGAGACCCAGTACTTC.

The genes are TRBV28 and TRBJ2-1, with D possibly being TRBD2 (6 bases). CDR3 length: 14 residues. Trimming took 2 bases from V and 6 from J, leaving 11 bases between them. The germline CDR1 and CDR2 sequences are MDHEN and SYDVKM. CDR3 DNA sequence: TGTGCCAGCAGTTTAGTGGGAGGAGTCAATGAGCAGTTCTTC. It yields the protein CASSLVGGVNEQFF.

The chain employs TRBV7-9 and TRBJ2-7; TRBD2 agrees at 7 bases. V trimming: 1 base; J trimming: 0 bases; junction bases outside the gene matches: 6. Germline V CDR1 and CDR2: SEHNR, FQNEAQ (reference sequence). The CDR3 contains 16 residues. CDR3 sequence: CASSLDLADISYEQYF. DNA for the CDR3: TGTGCCAGCAGCTTAGATCTAGCGGACATCTCCTACGAGCAGTACTTC.

The CDR3 DNA follows: TGCGCCAGCAACTTAGGACAGGGTGTAACTTCACCCCTCCACTTT. Translated, it gives CASNLGQGVTSPLHF. The chain uses TRBV5-1 and TRBJ1-6, with 8 bases that match TRBD1. CDR3 length: 15 residues. Looked up from germline, CDR1 is SGHRS and CDR2 is YFSETQ. V trimming: 6 bases; J trimming: 9 bases; junction bases outside the gene matches: 11.

This chain connects TRBV5-6 to TRBJ2-7; 8 bases are shared with TRBD1. After removal of 6 bases from V and 4 bases from J, the junction contained 6 bases not matched to a gene. Germline V lookup: CDR1 SGHDT, CDR2 YYEEEE. The CDR3 spans 13 residues. The CDR3 DNA reads as TGTGCCAGCAAACGACAGGGGCCTTACGAGCAGTACTTC. Protein product: CASKRQGPYEQYF. The whole variable domain, filled in from reference TRBV5-6 and TRBJ2-7, reads DAGVTQSPTHLIKTRGQQVTLRCSPKSGHDTVSWYQQALGQGPQFIFQYYEEEERQRGNFPDRFSGHQFPNYSSELNVNALLLGDSALYLCASKRQGPYEQYFGPGTRLTVT.

The genes are TRBV11-2 and TRBJ2-7; no definite D call. The CDR3 loop spans 14 amino acids. The V end lost 8 bases, the J end lost 4 bases, and 18 bases lay between the germline ends. Per germline, CDR1 SGHAT and CDR2 FQNNGV. The CDR3 protein is CASRSERDWYEQYF. CDR3 in DNA: TGTGCCAGCCGGTCGGAGCGCGACTGGTACGAGCAGTACTTC.

The rearrangement links TRBV4-2 to TRBJ2-7; D possibly corresponds to TRBD2 (6 bases). The CDR3 runs 14 residues. The ends were cut back, 4 bases at V and 5 bases at J, with 15 bases in the middle. The germline gives CDR1 LGHNA, CDR2 YNFKEQ. Here the CDR3 reads CASSLRVGEDEQYF. CDR3 DNA sequence: TGTGCCAGCAGCCTCCGCGTCGGGGAGGACGAGCAGTACTTC.

V and J are TRBV6-4 and TRBJ2-2; D might be TRBD2 (5 bases). Germline assignment: CDR1 MRHNA and CDR2 SNTAGT. The CDR3 covers 14 residues. With 5 bases removed from V and 4 bases from J, the gap between germline ends came to 11 bases. Here the CDR3 DNA reads TGTGCCAGCAGTCCCGAAGAGGGCACCGGGGAGCTGTTTTTT. Amino acids: CASSPEEGTGELFF.

The rearrangement joins TRBV7-9 to TRBJ1-2, with unresolved D. Germline CDR1 is SEHNR and CDR2 is FQNEAQ (reference sequence). The CDR3 runs to 14 residues. Trimming took off 5 bases at V and 4 bases at J, with 14 bases between the two ends. CDR3 amino acids: CASSPIGLSYGYTF. The DNA of the CDR3 is TGTGCCAGCAGCCCAATAGGACTAAGCTATGGCTACACCTTC.

The CDR3 nucleotides are TGTGCCAGCAGACCGGGACAGGGGGTTGAATACGAGCAGTACTTC. Its translation: CASRPGQGVEYEQYF. The chain carries TRBV2 and TRBJ2-7; TRBD1 aligns across 11 bases. The junction had 8 bases not matched to a gene; V was cut back by 6 bases and J by 4 bases. This CDR3 comprises 15 residues. The germline V gene has CDR1 SNHLY and CDR2 FYNNEI. Full variable domain (rest looked up from reference TRBV2 and TRBJ2-7): EPEVTQTPSHQVTQMGQEVILRCVPISNHLYFYWYRQILGQKVEFLVSFYNNEISEKSEIFDDQFSVERPDGSNFTLKIRSTKLEDSAMYFCASRPGQGVEYEQYFGPGTRLTVT.

The J gene is TRBJ1-6, the V gene TRBV4-1; D may be TRBD1 (6 bases). This CDR3 is built from 17 residues. Trimming shortened V by 1 base and J by 0 bases, and 10 bases separated the two germline ends. Germline CDR1 and CDR2: MGHRA and YSYEKL. In DNA, the CDR3 is TGCGCCAGCAGCCAAGGGACAGCTCGCTCCTATAATTCACCCCTCCACTTT. Its translation: CASSQGTARSYNSPLHF.